The rows below give T cell receptor beta chains drawn from one sample of a study of cytomegalovirus exposure and HLA in healthy donors. TCRdb's copy holds only in-frame clones and misses some; the assay was immunoSEQ multiplex PCR. This table holds about 180,000 clones, less than 85% found once. The material sequenced was PBMCs. Receptors were obtained from a man aged 18 to 30 in good health and CMV-seropositive. The CDR3 runs from the conserved cysteine through the conserved F or W. Fields, in order: D gene, V gene, clone size, J gene, CDR3 protein, CDR3 DNA. The D gene is left open where the match is weak. Some rows mark clone size as missing; the rest say once, few, many or name a class of expanded clone.

-	TRBV5-6	-	TRBJ2-3	CASSLVSSTDTQYF	TGTGCCAGCAGCTTGGTATCCAGCACAGATACGCAGTATTTT
TRBD2	TRBV10-3	-	TRBJ2-1	CAISDRTSENEQFF	TGTGCCATCAGTGATAGGACTAGCGAAAATGAGCAGTTCTTC
TRBD1	TRBV2	once	TRBJ2-3	CASSVPRDRASDTQYF	TGTGCCAGCAGTGTCCCCCGGGACAGGGCCTCAGATACGCAGTATTTT
-	TRBV4-1	few	TRBJ1-5	CASSQAGSQPQHF	TGCGCCAGCAGCCAAGCGGGGTCTCAGCCCCAGCATTTT
-	TRBV10-2	-	TRBJ1-2	CASSGRGGYTF	TGCGCCAGCAGTGGAAGGGGTGGCTACACCTTC
-	TRBV5-6	-	TRBJ1-1	CASSLGGGTEAFF	TGTGCCAGCAGCTTGGGGGGGGGCACTGAAGCTTTCTTT
TRBD2	TRBV5-1	-	TRBJ2-2	CASTLRTSAHPTGELFF	TGCGCCAGCACATTAAGGACTAGCGCACACCCCACCGGGGAGCTGTTTTTT
TRBD2	TRBV4-1	-	TRBJ2-5	CASSHRLAGDQETQYF	TGCGCCAGCAGCCATCGTCTAGCGGGGGACCAAGAGACCCAGTACTTC
TRBD1	TRBV10-1	-	TRBJ2-1	CASSTSDRGGYGEQFF	TGCGCCAGCAGCACATCCGACAGGGGCGGGTACGGTGAGCAGTTCTTC
-	TRBV5-6	-	TRBJ2-7	CASSLQVGEQYF	TGTGCCAGCAGCCTACAGGTAGGCGAGCAGTACTTC
TRBD2	TRBV27	-	TRBJ2-2	CASTRRLAGVGGELFF	TGTGCCAGTACCCGCCGGCTAGCGGGAGTAGGCGGGGAGCTGTTTTTT
-	TRBV27	once	TRBJ2-2	CASSAIQGGGTGELFF	TGTGCCAGTTCGGCGATACAAGGGGGTGGCACCGGGGAGCTGTTTTTT
TRBD1	TRBV28	-	TRBJ1-2	CASSPEEIDRAYGYTF	TGTGCCAGCAGTCCCGAAGAAATAGACAGGGCATATGGCTACACCTTC
-	TRBV28	-	TRBJ2-7	CASRPPQGYEQYF	TGTGCCAGCAGGCCCCCACAGGGCTACGAGCAGTACTTC
-	TRBV6-1	-	TRBJ1-2	CASGIQGLYGYTF	TGTGCCAGTGGGATACAGGGTCTATATGGCTACACCTTC
-	TRBV28	few	TRBJ1-2	CASSFTGFFYGYTF	TGTGCCAGCAGTTTTACAGGGTTCTTCTATGGCTACACCTTC
TRBD2	TRBV11-2	-	TRBJ2-1	CASRPIRASGRNPYNEQFF	TGTGCCAGCAGGCCTATACGGGCTAGCGGGAGAAACCCCTACAATGAGCAGTTCTTC
TRBD1	TRBV19	-	TRBJ1-5	CASSITGGGNQPQHF	TGTGCCAGTAGTATAACAGGGGGCGGCAATCAGCCCCAGCATTTT
TRBD1	TRBV19	once	TRBJ1-1	CASTLSGQGNTEAFF	TGTGCCAGTACCCTAAGCGGACAGGGGAACACTGAAGCTTTCTTT
-	TRBV2	-	TRBJ1-1	CASRTDTNTEAFF	TGTGCCAGCAGAACGGACACTAACACTGAAGCTTTCTTT
-	TRBV11-2	-	TRBJ1-1	CASSSDRNTEAFF	TGTGCCAGCAGCTCTGACAGAAACACTGAAGCTTTCTTT
TRBD2	TRBV28	-	TRBJ2-1	CASSSPLAVAYNEQFF	TGTGCCAGCAGTTCCCCACTAGCGGTAGCCTACAATGAGCAGTTCTTC
TRBD2	TRBV4-2	once	TRBJ2-5	CASSLRLAGGPGAATQYF	TGTGCCAGCAGCCTTCGACTAGCGGGGGGTCCTGGGGCGGCGACCCAGTACTTC
TRBD2	TRBV6-4	-	TRBJ2-1	CASSESSGSGDEQFF	TGTGCCAGCAGTGAGTCTAGCGGGAGTGGGGATGAGCAGTTCTTC
TRBD2	TRBV5-6	-	TRBJ2-1	CASSPGLPNYNEQFF	TGTGCCAGCAGCCCGGGACTACCGAACTACAATGAGCAGTTCTTC
-	TRBV28	-	TRBJ2-2	CASSFMTANTGELFF	TGTGCCAGCAGTTTTATGACAGCCAACACCGGGGAGCTGTTTTTT
TRBD1	TRBV5-1	-	TRBJ2-5	CASSSNRQGSGETQYF	TGCGCCAGCAGCTCAAACAGACAGGGGTCCGGAGAGACCCAGTACTTC
TRBD2	TRBV2	-	TRBJ2-6	CASTGGQGISGANVLTF	TGTGCCAGCACGGGGGGGCAGGGAATCTCTGGGGCCAACGTCCTGACTTTC
TRBD1	TRBV6-5	-	TRBJ2-3	CASSRDRAHTDTQYF	TGTGCCAGCAGTAGGGACAGGGCTCACACAGATACGCAGTATTTT
-	TRBV9	-	TRBJ2-1	CASSVGAYNEQFF	TGTGCCAGCAGCGTAGGGGCTTACAATGAGCAGTTCTTC
TRBD2	TRBV9	-	TRBJ2-1	CASSAVPSGSALNEQFF	TGTGCCAGCAGCGCCGTTCCTAGCGGGAGCGCTCTCAATGAGCAGTTCTTC
-	TRBV6-1	-	TRBJ2-5	CASRRRTVEETQYF	TGTGCCAGCAGGCGGCGGACAGTTGAGGAGACCCAGTACTTC
-	TRBV10-3	-	TRBJ2-6	CAIGAGDASGANVLTF	TGTGCCATCGGAGCAGGGGACGCCTCTGGGGCCAACGTCCTGACTTTC
-	TRBV2	few	TRBJ1-5	CASRSNSNQPQHF	TGTGCCAGCAGGTCCAATAGCAATCAGCCCCAGCATTTT
TRBD1	TRBV7-9	few	TRBJ2-7	CASSLGGTGSDEQYF	TGTGCCAGCAGCTTAGGCGGGACAGGGAGTGACGAGCAGTACTTC
-	TRBV19	few	TRBJ1-6	CASSNRDYNSPLHF	TGTGCCTCCTCAAACCGGGACTATAATTCACCCCTCCACTTT
-	TRBV7-2	once	TRBJ1-1	CASSREPNTEAFF	TGTGCCAGCAGCCGGGAACCGAACACTGAAGCTTTCTTT
TRBD1	TRBV6-1	-	TRBJ1-1	CASRFLDRATEAFF	TGTGCCAGCAGATTTCTTGACAGGGCAACTGAAGCTTTCTTT
-	TRBV9	-	TRBJ2-2	CASSVSREYPNTGELFF	TGTGCCAGCAGCGTATCGAGGGAATACCCGAACACCGGGGAGCTGTTTTTT
TRBD2	TRBV6-5	once	TRBJ2-1	CASRQAGGGEQFF	TGTGCCAGCAGGCAAGCGGGGGGTGGTGAGCAGTTCTTC